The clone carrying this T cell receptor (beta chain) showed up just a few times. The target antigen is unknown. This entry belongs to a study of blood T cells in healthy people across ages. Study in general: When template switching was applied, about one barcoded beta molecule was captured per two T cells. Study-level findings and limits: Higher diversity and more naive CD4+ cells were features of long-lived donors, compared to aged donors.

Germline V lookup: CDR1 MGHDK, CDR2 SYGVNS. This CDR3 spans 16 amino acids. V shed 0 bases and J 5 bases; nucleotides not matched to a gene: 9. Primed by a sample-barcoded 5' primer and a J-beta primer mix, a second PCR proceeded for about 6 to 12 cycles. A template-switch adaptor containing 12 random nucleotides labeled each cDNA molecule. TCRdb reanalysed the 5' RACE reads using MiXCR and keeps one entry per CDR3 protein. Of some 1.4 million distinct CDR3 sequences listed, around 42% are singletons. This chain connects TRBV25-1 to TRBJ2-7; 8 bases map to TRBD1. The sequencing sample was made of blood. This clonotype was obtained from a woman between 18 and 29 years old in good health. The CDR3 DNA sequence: TGTGCCAGCAGTGAATATTTCGCACAGGGGGTCCACGAGCAGTACTTC. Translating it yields CASSEYFAQGVHEQYF.